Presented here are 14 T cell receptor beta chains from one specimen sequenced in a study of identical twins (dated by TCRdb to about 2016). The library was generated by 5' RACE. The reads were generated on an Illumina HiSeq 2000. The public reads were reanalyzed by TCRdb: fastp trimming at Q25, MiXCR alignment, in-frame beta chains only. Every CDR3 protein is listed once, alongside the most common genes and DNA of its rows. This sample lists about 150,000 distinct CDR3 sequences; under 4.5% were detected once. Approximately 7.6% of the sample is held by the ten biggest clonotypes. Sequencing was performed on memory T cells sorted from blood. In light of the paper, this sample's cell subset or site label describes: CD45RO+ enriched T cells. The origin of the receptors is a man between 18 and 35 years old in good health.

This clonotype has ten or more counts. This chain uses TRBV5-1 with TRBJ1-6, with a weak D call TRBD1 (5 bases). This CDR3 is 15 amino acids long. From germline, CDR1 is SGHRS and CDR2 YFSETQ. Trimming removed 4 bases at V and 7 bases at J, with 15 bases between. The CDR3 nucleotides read TGCGCCAGCAGCCAAGTACAGGCTGGGAATTCACCCCTCCACTTT. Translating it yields CASSQVQAGNSPLHF.

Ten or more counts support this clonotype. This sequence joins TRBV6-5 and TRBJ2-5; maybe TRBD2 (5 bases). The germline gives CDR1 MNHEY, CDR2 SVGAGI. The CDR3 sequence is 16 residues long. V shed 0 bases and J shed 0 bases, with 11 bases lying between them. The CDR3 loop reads CASSYSIGVHQETQYF. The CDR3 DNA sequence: TGTGCCAGCAGTTACTCGATCGGGGTACACCAAGAGACCCAGTACTTC.

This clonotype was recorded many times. The CDR3 region is CSAQFPGNTEAFF. CDR3 DNA: TGCAGTGCCCAGTTCCCGGGGAACACTGAAGCTTTCTTT. The V gene is TRBV20-1, the J gene TRBJ1-1; D is unclear. The CDR3 sequence is 13 residues long. The V gene's germline CDR1 is DFQATT and CDR2 SNEGSKA (reference sequence). The V end lost 6 bases, the J end lost 1 base, and 12 bases lay between the germline ends.

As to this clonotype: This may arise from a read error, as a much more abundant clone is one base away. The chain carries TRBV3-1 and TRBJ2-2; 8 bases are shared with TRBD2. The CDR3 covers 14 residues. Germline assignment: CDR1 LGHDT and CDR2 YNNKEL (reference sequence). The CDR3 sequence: CASSQGTFSGELCF. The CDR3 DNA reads TGTGCCAGCAGCCAAGGGACTTTTAGCGGGGAGCTGTGTTTT.

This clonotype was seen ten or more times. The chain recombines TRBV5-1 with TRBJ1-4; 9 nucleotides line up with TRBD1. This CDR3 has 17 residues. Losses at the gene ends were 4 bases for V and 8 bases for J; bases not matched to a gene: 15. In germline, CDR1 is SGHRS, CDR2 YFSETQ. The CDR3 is CASSPGPGQGAREKLFF. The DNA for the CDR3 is TGCGCCAGCAGCCCCGGACCGGGACAGGGAGCTCGAGAAAAACTGTTTTTT.

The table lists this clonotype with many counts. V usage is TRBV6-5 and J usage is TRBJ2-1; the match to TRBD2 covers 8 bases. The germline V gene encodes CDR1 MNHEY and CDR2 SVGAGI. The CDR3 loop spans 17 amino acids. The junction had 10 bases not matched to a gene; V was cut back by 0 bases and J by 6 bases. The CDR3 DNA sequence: TGTGCCAGCAGTTACTCGATTAGCGGGATTTCAATCAATGAGCAGTTCTTC. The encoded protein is CASSYSISGISINEQFF.

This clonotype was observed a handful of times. DNA of the CDR3: TGTGCCAGCAGTTACAATCTGGGAAAGAGCTATGGCTACACCTTC. This sequence encodes CASSYNLGKSYGYTF. The chain combines TRBV6-5 with TRBJ1-2, with no clear D. V dropped 2 bases and J dropped 4 bases, with 14 bases sitting between them. Germline V gene sequence: CDR1 MNHEY, CDR2 SVGAGI. The CDR3 runs 15 residues.

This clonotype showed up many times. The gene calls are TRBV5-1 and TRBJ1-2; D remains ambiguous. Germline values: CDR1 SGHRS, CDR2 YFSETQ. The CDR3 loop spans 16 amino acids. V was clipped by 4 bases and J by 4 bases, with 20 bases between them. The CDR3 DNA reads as TGCGCCAGCAGCCCTGGGGTGGGGAGGATCTTCTATGGCTACACCTTC. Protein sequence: CASSPGVGRIFYGYTF.

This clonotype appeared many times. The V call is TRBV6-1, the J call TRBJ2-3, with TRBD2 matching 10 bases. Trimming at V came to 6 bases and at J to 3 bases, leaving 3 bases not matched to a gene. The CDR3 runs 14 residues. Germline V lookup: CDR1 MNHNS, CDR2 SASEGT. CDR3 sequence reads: CASSPAGGTDTQYF. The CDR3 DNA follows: TGTGCCAGCAGCCCAGCGGGAGGGACAGATACGCAGTATTTT.

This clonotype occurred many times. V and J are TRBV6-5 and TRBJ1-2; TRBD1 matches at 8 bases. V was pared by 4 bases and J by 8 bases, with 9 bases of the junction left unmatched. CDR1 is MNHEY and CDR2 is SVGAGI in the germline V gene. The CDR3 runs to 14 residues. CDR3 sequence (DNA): TGTGCCAGCAGTTGGAGGACAGGGCTGGGGGGCTACACCTTC. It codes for CASSWRTGLGGYTF.

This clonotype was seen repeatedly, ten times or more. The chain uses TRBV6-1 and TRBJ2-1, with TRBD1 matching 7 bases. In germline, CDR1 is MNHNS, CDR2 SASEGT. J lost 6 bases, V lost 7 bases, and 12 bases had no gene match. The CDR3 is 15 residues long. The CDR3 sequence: CASTNRGRAVNEQFF. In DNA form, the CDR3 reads TGTGCCAGCACGAACAGGGGCAGGGCAGTCAATGAGCAGTTCTTC.

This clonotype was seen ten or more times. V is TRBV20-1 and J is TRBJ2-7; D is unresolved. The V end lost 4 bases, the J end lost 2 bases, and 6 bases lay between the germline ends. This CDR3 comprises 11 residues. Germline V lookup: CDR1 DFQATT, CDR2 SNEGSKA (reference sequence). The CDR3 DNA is TGCAGTGCTACTGATACCTACGAGCAGTACTTC. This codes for CSATDTYEQYF.

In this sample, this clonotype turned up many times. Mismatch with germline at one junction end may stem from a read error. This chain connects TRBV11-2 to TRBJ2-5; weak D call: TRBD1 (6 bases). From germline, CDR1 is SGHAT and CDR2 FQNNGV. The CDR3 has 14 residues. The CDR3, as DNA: TGTGCCAGCAACTTAGGGTACAGGGAAGAGACCCAGTACTTC. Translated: CASNLGYREETQYF.

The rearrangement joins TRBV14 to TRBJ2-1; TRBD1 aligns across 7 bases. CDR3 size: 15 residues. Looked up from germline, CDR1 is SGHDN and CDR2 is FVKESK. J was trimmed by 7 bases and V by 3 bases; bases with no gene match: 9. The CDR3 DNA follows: TGTGCCAGCAGCCAGCAGTTCACAGGGGTGAATGAGCAGTTCTTC. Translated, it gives CASSQQFTGVNEQFF.